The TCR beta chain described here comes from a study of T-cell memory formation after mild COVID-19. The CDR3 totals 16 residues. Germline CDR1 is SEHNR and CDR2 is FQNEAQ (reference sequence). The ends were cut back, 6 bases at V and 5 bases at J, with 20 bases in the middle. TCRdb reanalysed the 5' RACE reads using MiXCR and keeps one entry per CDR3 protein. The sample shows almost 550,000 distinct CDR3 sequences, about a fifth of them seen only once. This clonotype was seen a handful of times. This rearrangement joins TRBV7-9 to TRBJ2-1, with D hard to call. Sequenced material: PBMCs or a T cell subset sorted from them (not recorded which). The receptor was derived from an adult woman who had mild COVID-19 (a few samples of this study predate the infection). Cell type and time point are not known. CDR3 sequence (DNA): TGTGCCAGCAGTCCCTCCCCTCGTGGCCCGAACAATGAGCAGTTCTTC. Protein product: CASSPSPRGPNNEQFF. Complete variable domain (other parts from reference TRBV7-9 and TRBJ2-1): DTGVSQNPRHKITKRGQNVTFRCDPISEHNRLYWYRQTLGQGPEFLTYFQNEAQLEKSRLLSDRFSAERPKGSFSTLEIQRTEQGDSAMYLCASSPSPRGPNNEQFFGPGTRLTVL.